This T cell receptor (beta chain) was found in a study of blood T cell repertoires in COVID-19. Study in general: Sites across the United States, Italy and Spain contributed samples from acute and convalescent COVID-19.

Ages ranged from roughly 18 to 95 years, with residence in about 23 US areas. Cohort placement rested on clinical history that participants reported themselves. A remark on this clone: Distinct nucleotide sequences in the sample also encode this CDR3.

Germline loops: CDR1 SGHRS, CDR2 YFSETQ. The CDR3 contains 11 residues. V lost 3 bases, J lost 6 bases, and 7 bases lay in between. TCRdb's table, derived via immunoSEQ multiplex PCR, lists solely in-frame clones and lacks some. Of approximately 390,000 clones listed, roughly 90% are singletons. The specimen was PBMCs or T cells enriched from blood (not recorded which). This chain links TRBV5-1 with TRBJ2-7; D is possibly TRBD1 (6 bases). The clonotype was recovered from a woman aged 35 to 49 with acute COVID-19. Written as DNA, the CDR3 is TGCGCCAGCAGCTCAGGGGTCGAGCAGTACTTC. Translated, it gives CASSSGVEQYF.